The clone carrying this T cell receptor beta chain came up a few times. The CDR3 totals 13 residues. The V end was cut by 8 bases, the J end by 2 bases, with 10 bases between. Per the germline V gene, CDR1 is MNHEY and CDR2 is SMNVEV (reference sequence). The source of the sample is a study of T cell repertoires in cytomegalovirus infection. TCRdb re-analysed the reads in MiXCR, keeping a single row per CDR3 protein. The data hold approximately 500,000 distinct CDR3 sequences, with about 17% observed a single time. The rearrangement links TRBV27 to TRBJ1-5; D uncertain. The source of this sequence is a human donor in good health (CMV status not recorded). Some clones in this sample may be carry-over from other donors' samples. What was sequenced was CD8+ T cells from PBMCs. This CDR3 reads CASGDGGNQPQHF. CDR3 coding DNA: TGTGCCAGCGGAGACGGAGGCAATCAGCCCCAGCATTTT.